The entry below gives a single TCR beta chain sequence along with its context. Its antigen is unidentified. This entry comes from a study of cytomegalovirus exposure and HLA in healthy donors. Primers: 60 Vbeta forward and 13 Jbeta reverse. The data were produced by immunoSEQ multiplex PCR, yet TCRdb's version contains in-frame clones alone and is incomplete. The data hold some 160,000 clones, with roughly four fifths observed a single time. Findings and limits, study-wide: Later analysis suggested links between common viral pathogens and several top significant clusters.

The junction had 6 bases not matched to a gene; V was cut back by 2 bases and J by 7 bases. The CDR3 contains 15 residues. Germline assignment: CDR1 KGHSH and CDR2 LQKENI. The sample consisted of PBMCs. The TCR originated in a man aged 40-49 years in good health and CMV-seronegative. The genes are TRBV18 and TRBJ2-1; 9 bases match TRBD1. CDR3 loop: CASSPATGGGNEQFF. CDR3 bases: TGTGCCAGCTCACCAGCGACAGGGGGAGGGAATGAGCAGTTCTTC.